Listed below are T cell receptor beta chains from one sample, sequenced in a study of T cells in localized non-small cell lung cancer. The assay was immunoSEQ multiplex PCR, and TCRdb's table has in-frame clones only and misses some. The sample yields about 33,000 clones, about four fifths seen once. Here the sequenced sample was peripheral blood, taken before any cancer treatment. Receptors were obtained from a male donor at least 60 years old with stage III squamous cell lung carcinoma. CDR3s include the opening cysteine and the closing phenylalanine or tryptophan. The D gene is left open where the match is weak. Only part of the rows carry a size: once, few, many, or a class if the clone is expanded.

clone size: once
D gene: .
J gene: TRBJ2-7
V gene: TRBV28
CDR3 protein: CASSSTGDFSYEQYF
CDR3 DNA: TGTGCCAGCAGTTCTACAGGGGACTTCTCCTACGAGCAGTACTTC

clone size: medium-sized
D gene: .
J gene: TRBJ2-3
V gene: TRBV2
CDR3 protein: CASGSDTDTQYF
CDR3 DNA: TGTGCCAGCGGATCGGACACAGATACGCAGTATTTT

clone size: few
D gene: .
J gene: TRBJ2-7
V gene: TRBV4-1
CDR3 protein: CASSQGSTLEQYF
CDR3 DNA: TGCGCCAGCAGCCAGGGGAGCACGCTCGAGCAGTACTTC

clone size: .
D gene: TRBD1
J gene: TRBJ1-1
V gene: TRBV5-1
CDR3 protein: CASAGQGATEAFF
CDR3 DNA: TGCGCCAGCGCGGGCCAGGGGGCCACTGAAGCTTTCTTT

clone size: .
D gene: .
J gene: TRBJ2-1
V gene: TRBV28
CDR3 protein: CASGGHNYNEQFF
CDR3 DNA: TGTGCCAGCGGCGGACACAACTACAATGAGCAGTTCTTC

clone size: .
D gene: TRBD2
J gene: TRBJ2-7
V gene: TRBV7-2
CDR3 protein: CASSPRTSGGYEQYF
CDR3 DNA: TGTGCCAGCAGCCCTCGGACTAGCGGGGGCTACGAGCAGTACTTC

clone size: .
D gene: .
J gene: TRBJ2-1
V gene: TRBV28
CDR3 protein: CASSAGVQFF
CDR3 DNA: TGTGCCAGCAGTGCAGGGGTGCAGTTCTTC

clone size: .
D gene: .
J gene: TRBJ2-7
V gene: TRBV30
CDR3 protein: CAWSVRRGGRDEQYF
CDR3 DNA: TGTGCCTGGAGTGTAAGGCGCGGGGGCCGGGACGAGCAGTACTTC

clone size: .
D gene: .
J gene: TRBJ2-5
V gene: TRBV18
CDR3 protein: CASSSTVQETQYF
CDR3 DNA: TGTGCCAGCTCATCGACTGTACAAGAGACCCAGTACTTC

clone size: .
D gene: TRBD1
J gene: TRBJ1-1
V gene: TRBV7-3
CDR3 protein: CASSRTGAPNTEAFF
CDR3 DNA: TGTGCCAGCAGCCGGACAGGGGCGCCGAACACTGAAGCTTTCTTT

clone size: .
D gene: .
J gene: TRBJ1-6
V gene: TRBV27
CDR3 protein: CASSSLPAGSPPLHF
CDR3 DNA: TGTGCCAGCAGTTCCCTGCCGGCAGGCTCCCCACCCCTCCACTTT

clone size: .
D gene: .
J gene: TRBJ1-5
V gene: TRBV19
CDR3 protein: CASSKVRAANQPRHF
CDR3 DNA: TGTGCCAGTAGTAAAGTTAGGGCAGCTAATCAGCCCCGGCATTTT

clone size: few
D gene: .
J gene: TRBJ1-2
V gene: TRBV9
CDR3 protein: CASSPSPPNGYTF
CDR3 DNA: TGTGCCAGCAGTCCCTCCCCCCCAAATGGCTACACCTTC

clone size: few
D gene: .
J gene: TRBJ2-1
V gene: TRBV14
CDR3 protein: CASSFDERAYNEQFF
CDR3 DNA: TGTGCCAGCAGTTTCGACGAGCGGGCCTACAATGAGCAGTTCTTC

clone size: .
D gene: .
J gene: TRBJ2-3
V gene: TRBV10-3
CDR3 protein: CAISESRAGASAQVDTQYF
CDR3 DNA: TGTGCCATCAGTGAGTCGAGGGCAGGCGCGTCGGCTCAAGTAGATACGCAGTATTTT

clone size: .
D gene: .
J gene: TRBJ2-7
V gene: TRBV4-1
CDR3 protein: CASSQDGIAGLYEQYF
CDR3 DNA: TGCGCCAGCAGCCAAGATGGGATAGCAGGCCTCTACGAGCAGTACTTC

clone size: .
D gene: TRBD2
J gene: TRBJ2-1
V gene: TRBV5-1
CDR3 protein: CASSLLGLAADEQFF
CDR3 DNA: TGCGCCAGCAGCTTGCTGGGACTAGCGGCGGATGAGCAGTTCTTC

clone size: .
D gene: .
J gene: TRBJ1-2
V gene: TRBV28
CDR3 protein: CDSNYGYTF
CDR3 DNA: TGTGACTCAAACTATGGCTACACCTTC

clone size: once
D gene: .
J gene: TRBJ2-3
V gene: TRBV5-6
CDR3 protein: CASSAGDTQYF
CDR3 DNA: TGTGCCAGCAGCGCCGGGGATACGCAGTATTTT

clone size: .
D gene: .
J gene: TRBJ1-4
V gene: TRBV18
CDR3 protein: CASSPGSTNEKLFF
CDR3 DNA: TGTGCCAGCTCACCGGGATCAACTAATGAAAAACTGTTTTTT

clone size: .
D gene: .
J gene: TRBJ2-5
V gene: TRBV25-1
CDR3 protein: CASSEAGEMKTQYF
CDR3 DNA: TGTGCCAGCAGTGAGGCAGGGGAAATGAAGACCCAGTACTTC

clone size: .
D gene: .
J gene: TRBJ1-6
V gene: TRBV5-1
CDR3 protein: CASSLDGRAQSPLHF
CDR3 DNA: TGCGCCAGCAGCTTGGATGGCAGGGCTCAATCACCCCTCCACTTT

clone size: .
D gene: .
J gene: TRBJ2-5
V gene: TRBV28
CDR3 protein: CASRRGRGQETQYF
CDR3 DNA: TGTGCCAGCCGGAGGGGGCGAGGGCAAGAGACCCAGTACTTC

clone size: .
D gene: .
J gene: TRBJ2-7
V gene: TRBV5-5
CDR3 protein: CASSLDRVYEQYF
CDR3 DNA: TGTGCCAGCAGCTTGGACAGAGTTTACGAGCAGTACTTC

clone size: .
D gene: .
J gene: TRBJ1-1
V gene: TRBV5-4
CDR3 protein: CASSLWGREAAFF
CDR3 DNA: TGTGCCAGCAGCTTGTGGGGGCGCGAGGCGGCTTTCTTT